This TCR beta chain was documented in a study of cytomegalovirus exposure and HLA in healthy donors. Germline V gene lookup returns CDR1 SGHTA and CDR2 FQGNSA. The CDR3 is 14 amino acids. V shed 1 base, J shed 5 bases, and the junction held 5 bases outside the gene matches. Whole-study results and caveats: Some TCR beta chains (roughly 160 of them) were listed as cytomegalovirus-associated. Another analysis was done later, and it associated more than 15,000 TCR beta sequences with HLA alleles at 0.05 false discovery rate. It was reportedly the case that the classifier diagnosed cytomegalovirus status with high specificity and sensitivity.

Remarks on this clone: Its antigen is unidentified.

In nominal health when sampled, donors likely had unrecorded immune exposures nonetheless. The PCR employed 60 Vbeta primers together with 13 Jbeta primers. Generated by immunoSEQ multiplex PCR, the TCRdb table keeps only in-frame clones and is missing some. The sample lists 150,000 or so clones; roughly 82% were seen once. The J gene is TRBJ2-7, the V gene TRBV7-2, with 7 bases identical to TRBD1. What was sequenced was PBMCs. This sequence originates from a man aged 18-30 years in good health and CMV-seropositive. CDR3 residues: CASSLGQGTNEQYF. CDR3 DNA: TGTGCCAGCAGCTTAGGACAGGGTACAAACGAGCAGTACTTC.